The source of this T cell receptor beta chain is a study of T cell responses to AZD1222 COVID-19 vaccine. Study outcomes and limitations: White British people made up most donors, females outnumbered males, and clonal diversity was possibly underestimated. As reported, nearly half of all spike-specific TCRs target variant regions that are unmutated. Along spike, vaccine-associated CD4 TCRs were found throughout, with dominance at 160-218 and 743-854.

Measured with immunoSEQ multiplex PCR; TCRdb has only the in-frame clones, and not every one. This table holds approximately 110,000 clones, approximately 91% found once. A word on this clone: Its target is unknown.

Trimming removed 1 base from V and 1 base from J, with 6 bases in between. The germline V gene has CDR1 LGHDT and CDR2 YNNKEL (reference sequence). This CDR3 has 14 amino acids. The V and J genes are TRBV3-1 (or the pseudogene TRBV3-2) and TRBJ2-3, with D hard to call. The sequence came from an adult in good health. This sample comprised peripheral blood, obtained on day 0 of MenACWY control vaccination. The CDR3 loop is CASSQGLRTDTQYF. The CDR3 DNA is TGTGCCAGCAGCCAAGGACTTCGCACAGATACGCAGTATTTT.